This TCR beta chain was sequenced for a study of CD8 T cells in ankylosing spondylitis. Via MiXCR, TCRdb re-called the 5' RACE reads, giving one row per CDR3 protein. This sample carries 250,000 or so distinct CDR3 sequences, under 30% of them seen once, and the ten largest clones take around 0.64%. The V end was cut by 4 bases, the J end by 1 base, with 14 bases between. Germline loops: CDR1 ENHRY, CDR2 SYGVKD. This CDR3 has 15 residues. The chain employs TRBV10-3 and TRBJ2-7, with D uncertain. This clonotype was sampled from a male donor with ankylosing spondylitis or in good health (not recorded which). Material: blood, either unsorted or a sorted T cell fraction (not recorded which). CDR3 sequence (DNA): TGTGCCATCAGTGGTTTGGAGACTTCATCCTACGAGCAGTACTTC. Protein product: CAISGLETSSYEQYF.